Listed here are 14 T cell receptor beta chains from one sample, sequenced in a study of blood T cells in healthy people across ages. Through a sample-barcoded 5' primer and a J-beta primer mix, a second PCR was run for roughly 7 to 11 cycles. TCRdb redid the calling of the 5' RACE reads with MiXCR, one entry per CDR3 protein. This sample yields about 1.6 million distinct CDR3 sequences, of which 30% to 40% are seen a single time; about 11% belongs to the top ten. The sample comprised blood. The source of these receptors is a woman under 40 in good health.

This clonotype was found many times. CDR3 DNA sequence: TGTGCCAGCAGGGGGACAGGGGTAGGTCAGCCCCAGCATTTT. It encodes CASRGTGVGQPQHF. The J gene is TRBJ1-5, the V gene TRBV6-2 or TRBV6-3; TRBD1 aligns across 10 bases. J was trimmed by 6 bases and V by 6 bases; bases with no gene match: 5. In germline, CDR1 is MNHEY, CDR2 SVGEGT. CDR3 length: 14 amino acids.

This chain uses TRBV3-1 with TRBJ2-5; D is perhaps TRBD1 or TRBD2 (5 bases each). V gave up 5 bases and J gave up 4 bases, with 11 bases separating them. This CDR3 has 13 amino acids. Germline values: CDR1 LGHDT, CDR2 YNNKEL (reference sequence). The CDR3 nucleotides are TGTGCCAGCAGCGGGACGCGATTAGAGACCCAGTACTTC. It is translated as CASSGTRLETQYF.

This clonotype was observed a handful of times. V usage is TRBV20-1 and J usage is TRBJ1-2; 7 bases align to TRBD1. The CDR3 spans 13 residues. J was trimmed by 1 base and V by 7 bases; bases with no gene match: 6. Germline CDR1 reads DFQATT; CDR2 reads SNEGSKA (reference sequence). CDR3 protein: CSGEGAINYGYTF. In DNA, the CDR3 is TGCAGTGGGGAGGGGGCCATTAACTATGGCTACACCTTC.

The chain links TRBV28 to TRBJ2-1; TRBD2 agrees at 9 bases. V was pared by 6 bases and J by 4 bases, with 7 bases of the junction left unmatched. CDR1 is MDHEN, CDR2 SYDVKM, per germline. The CDR3 sequence is 15 residues long. CDR3 coding DNA: TGTGCCAGCAGGGGATCGGGACTAGCTTACAATGAGCAGTTCTTC. It yields the protein CASRGSGLAYNEQFF.

This clonotype was seen only a few times. The genes are TRBV15 and TRBJ2-3; the D gene is possibly TRBD2 (6 bases). From germline, CDR1 is LNHNV and CDR2 YYDKDF (reference sequence). CDR3 size: 16 residues. Between the trimmed V and J ends, which lost 1 base and 4 bases, there was a span of 15 bases. CDR3 in DNA: TGTGCCACCAGCAGAGCCCCGGGGGTGGATGCAGATACGCAGTATTTT. This translates into CATSRAPGVDADTQYF.

There are many counts of this clonotype. This chain links TRBV24-1 with TRBJ1-2, with D possibly matching TRBD1 (5 bases). Trimming took 3 bases from V and 1 from J, leaving 14 bases between them. CDR1 KGHDR and CDR2 SFDVKD come from the germline V gene. This CDR3 is built from 16 residues. DNA of the CDR3: TGTGCCACCAGTGATAGGGGCGGCACTGTTAACTATGGCTACACCTTC. Translating gives CATSDRGGTVNYGYTF.

This clonotype appeared a single time. This rearrangement joins TRBV30 to TRBJ2-3, with 10 bases that match TRBD2. From germline, CDR1 is GTSNPN and CDR2 SVGIG (reference sequence). V gave up 0 bases and J gave up 4 bases; unmatched junction bases: 7. CDR3 length: 16 residues. This chain's CDR3 is CAWSVGASGGADTQYF. CDR3 in DNA: TGTGCCTGGAGTGTAGGGGCTAGCGGGGGAGCAGATACGCAGTATTTT.

This clonotype appeared a few times. The rearrangement joins TRBV9 to TRBJ1-1; D is unclear. V was shortened by 0 bases and J by 1 base, with 4 bases between the two germline ends. This CDR3 spans 13 amino acids. Germline CDR1 SGDLS, CDR2 YYNGEE. CDR3 in DNA: TGTGCCAGCAGCGTAGCCCAGAACACTGAAGCTTTCTTT. This encodes CASSVAQNTEAFF.

Only a few counts were recorded for this clonotype. The V and J genes are TRBV4-2 and TRBJ2-5; D gene unclear. Germline V lookup: CDR1 LGHNA, CDR2 YNFKEQ. The V gene lost 0 bases and the J gene lost 11 bases, with 25 bases spanning the gap. The CDR3 totals 17 residues. In DNA, the CDR3 is TGTGCCAGCAGCCAAGACGAAGCGTATTCGTTAGTTGATGAGCAGTACTTC. The encoded protein is CASSQDEAYSLVDEQYF.

This clonotype was seen ten or more times. The chain joins TRBV14 to TRBJ2-7; 9 nucleotides match TRBD1. Trimming at V came to 4 bases and at J to 7 bases, leaving 8 bases not matched to a gene. Germline V gene sequence: CDR1 SGHDN, CDR2 FVKESK. The CDR3 contains 14 residues. This CDR3 is CASSRPGTGFEQYF. The CDR3 DNA reads as TGTGCCAGCAGCCGTCCCGGGACAGGGTTTGAGCAGTACTTC.

This chain connects TRBV4-1 to TRBJ1-3; D may be TRBD1 (5 bases). CDR1 MGHRA and CDR2 YSYEKL come from the germline V gene. Trimming took off 1 base at V and 4 bases at J, with 17 bases between the two ends. The CDR3 has 17 residues. The CDR3 DNA reads TGCGCCAGCAGCCAAGTTCTCGGAGTGGGACGGGGAAACACCATATATTTT. Its protein product is CASSQVLGVGRGNTIYF.

The chain joins TRBV28 to TRBJ1-2; D remains ambiguous. This CDR3 region has 15 residues. Trimming pared 5 bases from V and 1 base from J, leaving 14 bases between. CDR1 and CDR2 (germline): MDHEN, SYDVKM. The DNA for the CDR3 is TGTGCCAGCAGTCTGTGCGAGGGCTATAACTATGGCTACACCTTC. Residues: CASSLCEGYNYGYTF.

The chain joins TRBV5-1 to TRBJ2-5; no firm D call. From germline, CDR1 is SGHRS and CDR2 YFSETQ. Between the trimmed V and J ends, which lost 3 bases and 5 bases, there was a span of 23 bases. This CDR3 has 17 amino acids. The CDR3 spells CASSSIGIQRLGETQYF. The CDR3 DNA follows: TGCGCCAGCAGCTCCATTGGGATACAGAGACTGGGGGAGACCCAGTACTTC. Combining the CDR3 with reference TRBV5-1 and TRBJ2-5 gives the whole variable domain KAGVTQTPRYLIKTRGQQVTLSCSPISGHRSVSWYQQTPGQGLQFLFEYFSETQRNKGNFPGRFSGRQFSNSRSEMNVSTLELGDSALYLCASSSIGIQRLGETQYFGPGTRLLVL.

This clonotype was seen a handful of times. The rearrangement joins TRBV7-9 to TRBJ2-3, with D uncertain. Trimming stripped 1 base from V and 7 bases from J, with 9 bases between. Germline V gene data show CDR1 as SEHNR and CDR2 as FQNEAQ (reference sequence). This CDR3 contains 13 residues. The CDR3 loop is CASSLGPSYTQYF. The DNA for the CDR3 is TGTGCCAGCAGCTTAGGACCTTCTTATACGCAGTATTTT.